This T cell receptor beta chain was identified in a study of cytomegalovirus exposure and HLA in healthy donors. Study-wide background: The early release's HLA-typed donors yielded roughly 85 million unique TCRs.

Vbeta (60) and Jbeta (13) primers were used in the PCR. The assay was immunoSEQ multiplex PCR, and TCRdb's table has in-frame clones only and misses some. The table shows about 150,000 clones, with roughly 81% occurring only once. General study findings and limits: The analysis excluded some indistinguishable V segments, including TRBV6-2 and TRBV6-3.

As concerns this clone: What it binds is unknown.

CDR1 and CDR2 from the germline V gene are SQVTM and ANQGSEA. Germline trimming cut 0 bases from V and 8 bases from J; bases unmatched to any gene: 17. The CDR3 totals 18 residues. The receptor was isolated from a woman aged 18-29 years in good health and CMV-seronegative. Sequencing was performed on PBMCs. This chain links TRBV29-1 with TRBJ1-2, with 11 bases matching TRBD1. In DNA form, the CDR3 reads TGCAGCGTTGAAGATCTTTGGGACAGGGGGGGCCAATCGGTGGGCTACACCTTC. This codes for CSVEDLWDRGGQSVGYTF.